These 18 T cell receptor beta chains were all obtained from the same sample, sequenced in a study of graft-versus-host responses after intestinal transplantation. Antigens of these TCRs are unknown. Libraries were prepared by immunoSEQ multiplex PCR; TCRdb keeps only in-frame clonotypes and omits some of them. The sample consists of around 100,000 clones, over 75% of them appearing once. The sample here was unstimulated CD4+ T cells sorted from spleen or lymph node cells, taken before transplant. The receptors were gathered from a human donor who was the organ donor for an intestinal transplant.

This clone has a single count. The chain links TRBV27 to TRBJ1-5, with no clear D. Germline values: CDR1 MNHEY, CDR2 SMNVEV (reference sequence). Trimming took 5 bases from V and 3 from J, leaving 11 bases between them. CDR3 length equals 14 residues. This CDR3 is CASSPLPTNQPQHF. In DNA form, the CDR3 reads TGTGCCAGCAGTCCTCTGCCCACCAATCAGCCCCAGCATTTT.

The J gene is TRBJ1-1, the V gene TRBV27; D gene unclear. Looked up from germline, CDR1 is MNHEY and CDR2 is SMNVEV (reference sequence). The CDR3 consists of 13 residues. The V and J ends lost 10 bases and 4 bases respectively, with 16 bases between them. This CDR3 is CATRTTGITEAFF. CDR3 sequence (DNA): TGTGCCACCCGGACGACGGGTATCACTGAAGCTTTCTTT.

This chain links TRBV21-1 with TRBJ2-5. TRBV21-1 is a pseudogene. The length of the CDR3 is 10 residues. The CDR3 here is CARSDGTQYF. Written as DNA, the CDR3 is TGTGCCCGCTCCGATGGGACCCAGTACTTC.

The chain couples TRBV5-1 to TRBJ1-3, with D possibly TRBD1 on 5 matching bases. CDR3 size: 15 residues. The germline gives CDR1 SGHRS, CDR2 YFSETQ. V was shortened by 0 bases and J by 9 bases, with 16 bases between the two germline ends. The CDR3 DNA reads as TGCGCCAGCAGCTTGGAAGCGGGATCGGGGGGCACCATATATTTT. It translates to CASSLEAGSGGTIYF.

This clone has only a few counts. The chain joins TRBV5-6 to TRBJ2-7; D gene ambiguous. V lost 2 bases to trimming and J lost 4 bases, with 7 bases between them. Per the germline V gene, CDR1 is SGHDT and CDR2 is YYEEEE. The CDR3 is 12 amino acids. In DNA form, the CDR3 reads TGTGCCAGCAGCTTCCTCCAATACGAGCAGTACTTC. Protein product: CASSFLQYEQYF. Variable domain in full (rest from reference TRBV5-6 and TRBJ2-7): DAGVTQSPTHLIKTRGQQVTLRCSPKSGHDTVSWYQQALGQGPQFIFQYYEEEERQRGNFPDRFSGHQFPNYSSELNVNALLLGDSALYLCASSFLQYEQYFGPGTRLTVT.

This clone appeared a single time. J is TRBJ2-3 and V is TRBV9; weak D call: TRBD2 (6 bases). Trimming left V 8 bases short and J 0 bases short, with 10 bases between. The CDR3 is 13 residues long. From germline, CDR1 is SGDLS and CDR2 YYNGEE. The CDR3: CASGGLSTDTQYF. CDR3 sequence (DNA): TGTGCCAGTGGGGGGTTGAGCACAGATACGCAGTATTTT.

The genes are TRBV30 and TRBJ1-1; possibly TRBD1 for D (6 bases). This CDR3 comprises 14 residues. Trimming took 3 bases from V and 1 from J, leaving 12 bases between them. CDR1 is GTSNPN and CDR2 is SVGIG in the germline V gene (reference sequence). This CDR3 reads CAWSEGVRNTEAFF. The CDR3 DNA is TGTGCCTGGAGCGAGGGGGTTCGGAACACTGAAGCTTTCTTT.

The CDR3 loop reads CASSPVSSQGAYEQYF. CDR3 coding DNA: TGTGCCAGCTCTCCCGTGTCGAGTCAGGGGGCCTACGAGCAGTACTTC. The chain carries TRBV18 and TRBJ2-5; 7 nucleotides match TRBD1. Judging by the DNA end, TRBJ2-7 fits better; the J call may be wrong. The germline V gene encodes CDR1 KGHSH and CDR2 LQKENI. The CDR3 loop spans 16 amino acids.

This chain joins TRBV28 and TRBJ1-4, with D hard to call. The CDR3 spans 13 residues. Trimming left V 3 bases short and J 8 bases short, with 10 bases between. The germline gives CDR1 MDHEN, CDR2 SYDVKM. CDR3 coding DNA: TGTGCCAGCAGTTTCGCCAGGCGGGAAAAACTGTTTTTT. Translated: CASSFARREKLFF.

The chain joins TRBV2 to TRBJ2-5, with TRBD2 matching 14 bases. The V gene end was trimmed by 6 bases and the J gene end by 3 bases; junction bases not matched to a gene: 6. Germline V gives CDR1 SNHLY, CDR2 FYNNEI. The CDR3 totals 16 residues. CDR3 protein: CASSRTSGGTKETQYF. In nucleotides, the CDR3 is TGTGCCAGCAGCCGGACTAGCGGGGGGACTAAAGAGACCCAGTACTTC.

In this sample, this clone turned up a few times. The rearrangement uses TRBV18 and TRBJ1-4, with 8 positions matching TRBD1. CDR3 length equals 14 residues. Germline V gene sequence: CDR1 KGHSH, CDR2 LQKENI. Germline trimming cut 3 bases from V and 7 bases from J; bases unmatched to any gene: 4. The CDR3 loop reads CASSPDRVSEKLFF. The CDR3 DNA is TGTGCCAGCTCACCGGACAGGGTTTCTGAAAAACTGTTTTTT.

In nucleotides, the CDR3 is TGTGCCAGCAGTTCCCGGACTCCCCCCCATGGACTGTTTTTT. It yields the protein CASSSRTPPHGLFF. The chain couples TRBV27 to TRBJ1-4; no clear D. Germline CDR1 and CDR2: MNHEY and SMNVEV (reference sequence). The CDR3 has 14 amino acids. V lost 4 bases, J lost 13 bases, and 19 bases lay in between.

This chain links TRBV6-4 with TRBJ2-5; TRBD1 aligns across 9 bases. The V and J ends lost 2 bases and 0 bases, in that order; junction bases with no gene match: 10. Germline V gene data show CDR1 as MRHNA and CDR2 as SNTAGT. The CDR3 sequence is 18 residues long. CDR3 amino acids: CASSDEGTGSGYQETQYF. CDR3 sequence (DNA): TGTGCCAGCAGTGACGAGGGGACAGGGAGTGGATACCAAGAGACCCAGTACTTC.

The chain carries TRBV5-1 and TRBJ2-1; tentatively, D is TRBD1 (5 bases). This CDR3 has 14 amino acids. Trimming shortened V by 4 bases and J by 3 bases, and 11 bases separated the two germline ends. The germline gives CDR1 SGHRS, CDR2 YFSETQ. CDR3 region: CASSSRQNYNEQFF. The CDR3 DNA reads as TGCGCCAGCAGCAGCCGACAGAACTACAATGAGCAGTTCTTC.

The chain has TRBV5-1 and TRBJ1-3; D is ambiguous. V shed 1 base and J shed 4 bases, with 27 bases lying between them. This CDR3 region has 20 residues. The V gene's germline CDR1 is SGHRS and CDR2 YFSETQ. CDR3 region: CASSLNVTPATPESGNTIYF. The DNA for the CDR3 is TGCGCCAGCAGCTTGAACGTGACGCCGGCCACCCCGGAATCGGGAAACACCATATATTTT.

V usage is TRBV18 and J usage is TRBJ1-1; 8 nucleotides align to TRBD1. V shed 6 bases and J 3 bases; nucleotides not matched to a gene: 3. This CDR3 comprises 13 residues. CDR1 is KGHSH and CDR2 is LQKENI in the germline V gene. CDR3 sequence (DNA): TGTGCCAGCTCCGGACAGGGCGACACTGAAGCTTTCTTT. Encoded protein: CASSGQGDTEAFF.

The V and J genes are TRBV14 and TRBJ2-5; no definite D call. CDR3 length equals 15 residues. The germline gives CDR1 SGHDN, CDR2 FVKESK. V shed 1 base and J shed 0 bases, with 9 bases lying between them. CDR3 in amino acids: CASSQAGHYQETQYF. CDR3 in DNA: TGTGCCAGCAGCCAAGCCGGCCATTACCAAGAGACCCAGTACTTC.

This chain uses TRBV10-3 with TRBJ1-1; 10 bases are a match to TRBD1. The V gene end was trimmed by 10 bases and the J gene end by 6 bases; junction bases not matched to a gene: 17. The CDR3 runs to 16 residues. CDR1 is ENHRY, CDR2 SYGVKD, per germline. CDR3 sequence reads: CATVSRTGGRMAEAFF. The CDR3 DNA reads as TGTGCCACCGTCTCCCGGACAGGGGGTAGGATGGCTGAAGCTTTCTTT.